The 10 T cell receptor beta chains below all came from one sample that was sequenced in a study of blood T cell repertoires in COVID-19. This table comes from immunoSEQ multiplex PCR, and its TCRdb copy is limited to in-frame clones, with some not included. This table has 25,000 to 35,000 clones, roughly 80% appearing once. The sample was peripheral blood. Receptors originate from a man in his sixties or seventies with active COVID-19.

V and J are TRBV28 and TRBJ2-1, with 9 bases aligning to TRBD1. V was clipped by 10 bases and J by 5 bases; unmatched bases: 15. This CDR3 region has 16 residues. Germline V gene sequence: CDR1 MDHEN, CDR2 SYDVKM. The CDR3 DNA sequence: TGTGCCACTCAAGGGTGGTCCGGACAGGGGAACAATGAGCAGTTCTTC. This encodes CATQGWSGQGNNEQFF.

The CDR3 protein is CASRPPGGDSYEQYF. The CDR3 DNA reads TGCGCCAGCAGACCCCCGGGCGGGGACTCCTACGAGCAGTACTTC. The chain is built from TRBV5-1 and TRBJ2-7; a possible D gene is TRBD2 (6 bases). CDR1 is SGHRS and CDR2 is YFSETQ in the germline V gene. V lost 5 bases and J 0 bases, leaving 15 bases between the germline ends. The CDR3 consists of 15 residues.

The V call is TRBV5-8, the J call TRBJ2-7; the D gene is possibly TRBD2 (5 bases). The CDR3 runs 15 residues. Between the trimmed V and J ends, which lost 4 bases and 2 bases, there was a span of 16 bases. Germline loops: CDR1 SGHTS, CDR2 YDEGEE. The CDR3 DNA is TGTGCCAGCAGCCTCGGGGTCAGCCAAACCTACGAGCAGTACTTC. Translating it yields CASSLGVSQTYEQYF.

The J gene is TRBJ1-3, the V gene TRBV3-1 (or the pseudogene TRBV3-2); D is possibly TRBD1 (6 bases). Germline CDR1 and CDR2: LGHDT and YNNKEL (reference sequence). This CDR3 has 15 amino acids. Trimming stripped 6 bases from V and 2 bases from J, with 14 bases between. The CDR3 loop reads CASSFDRSPGNTIYF. CDR3 DNA: TGTGCCAGCAGTTTCGACAGGAGCCCTGGAAACACCATATATTTT.

This clone is a singleton in its sample. This rearrangement joins TRBV5-4 to TRBJ1-1, with a tentative D call TRBD1 (5 bases). Trimming took 4 bases from V and 4 from J, leaving 17 bases between them. The CDR3 extends over 15 amino acids. Germline V gives CDR1 SGHNT, CDR2 YYREEE (reference sequence). CDR3 coding DNA: TGTGCCAGCAGCCGAGTGTCGGGGGGACTCACTGAAGCTTTCTTT. As protein: CASSRVSGGLTEAFF.

J is TRBJ2-5 and V is TRBV5-1; 10 bases align to TRBD1. J gave up 4 bases and V 5 bases, and 8 bases lay outside the gene matches. CDR3 length: 15 residues. The germline gives CDR1 SGHRS, CDR2 YFSETQ. CDR3 region: CASRNRQGAGETQYF. CDR3 DNA sequence: TGCGCCAGCAGAAACCGACAGGGGGCGGGAGAGACCCAGTACTTC.

This chain links TRBV15 with TRBJ1-4; D gene ambiguous. The CDR3 consists of 16 residues. Trimming shortened V by 5 bases and J by 5 bases, and 18 bases separated the two germline ends. The germline V gene has CDR1 LNHNV and CDR2 YYDKDF (reference sequence). CDR3 region: CATSRGGEAGNEKLFF. The CDR3 DNA sequence: TGTGCCACCAGCCGTGGAGGAGAGGCAGGAAATGAAAAACTGTTTTTT.

The J gene is TRBJ1-3, the V gene TRBV19; 8 nucleotides match TRBD1. CDR1 and CDR2 (germline): LNHDA, SQIVND (reference sequence). The CDR3 runs 15 residues. The J segment lost 4 bases and the V segment lost 5 bases, leaving 7 bases of the junction unmatched. The CDR3 region has the DNA TGTGCCAGTAGTGGACGCAGGGGGCCCGGAAACACCATATATTTT. Its translation is CASSGRRGPGNTIYF.

CDR3 amino acids: CASSLENRNYGYTF. The CDR3 DNA is TGCGCCAGCAGCTTGGAGAACAGAAACTATGGCTACACCTTC. This chain connects TRBV5-1 to TRBJ1-2; D is ambiguous. This CDR3 contains 14 residues. Germline loops: CDR1 SGHRS, CDR2 YFSETQ. Trimming took off 0 bases at V and 2 bases at J, with 8 bases between the two ends.

CDR3 loop: CASSLAFGTGFTGELFF. For the CDR3, the DNA is TGTGCCAGCAGCTTGGCGTTCGGGACAGGGTTCACCGGGGAGCTGTTTTTT. The rearrangement uses TRBV11-3 and TRBJ2-2; 9 bases align to TRBD1. Germline V gives CDR1 SGHNT, CDR2 YENEEA. The J segment lost 4 bases and the V segment lost 3 bases, leaving 9 bases of the junction unmatched. The CDR3 length is 17 residues.